This T cell receptor (beta chain) was found in a study of blood T cell repertoires in COVID-19. Libraries were prepared by immunoSEQ multiplex PCR; TCRdb keeps only in-frame clonotypes and omits some of them. The data contain hundreds of thousands of clones, about 88% of them singletons. CDR1 and CDR2 (germline): SGHNT, YENEEA. CDR3 size: 13 residues. The V end was cut by 5 bases, the J end by 3 bases, with 11 bases between. This sequence joins TRBV11-3 and TRBJ2-7, with D perhaps TRBD1 (5 bases). The receptor was derived from a woman in her 70s with COVID-19, enrolled during active disease. Sequenced material: peripheral blood. The CDR3 bases are TGTGCCAGCAGCCAAAGGCAGGGCTACGAGCAGTACTTC. Residues: CASSQRQGYEQYF.